This T cell receptor beta chain was retrieved from a study of Graves' ophthalmopathy and Graves' hyperthyroidism. There are many counts of this clonotype. Its antigen is unidentified. As the template, RNA transcripts were used to amplify TCR beta CDR3 regions. An initial RT-PCR round employing HTBI primers preceded a second-round multiplex PCR. TCRdb redid the calling of the multiplex PCR reads with MiXCR, one entry per CDR3 protein. The sample records 1 million to 1.3 million distinct CDR3 sequences, about 36% being singletons. Notes on the study in general: The model's ophthalmopathy progression predictions had about 71% sensitivity and 72.22% specificity. Most thyroid clonotypes expanded beyond 0.001 frequency were also found in blood.

The germline V gene encodes CDR1 SEHNR and CDR2 FQNEAQ (reference sequence). The CDR3 contains 15 residues. Trimming cost V 0 bases and J 5 bases, with 13 bases left between them. The origin of this receptor is an adult man with Graves' hyperthyroidism. The chain recombines TRBV7-9 with TRBJ2-5; no clear D. Sequencing input: peripheral blood or thyroid tissue (not recorded which). The CDR3 coding sequence is TGTGCCAGCAGCTTAGCCTTGGGGTTCGTGGAGACCCAGTACTTC. This gives the protein CASSLALGFVETQYF.